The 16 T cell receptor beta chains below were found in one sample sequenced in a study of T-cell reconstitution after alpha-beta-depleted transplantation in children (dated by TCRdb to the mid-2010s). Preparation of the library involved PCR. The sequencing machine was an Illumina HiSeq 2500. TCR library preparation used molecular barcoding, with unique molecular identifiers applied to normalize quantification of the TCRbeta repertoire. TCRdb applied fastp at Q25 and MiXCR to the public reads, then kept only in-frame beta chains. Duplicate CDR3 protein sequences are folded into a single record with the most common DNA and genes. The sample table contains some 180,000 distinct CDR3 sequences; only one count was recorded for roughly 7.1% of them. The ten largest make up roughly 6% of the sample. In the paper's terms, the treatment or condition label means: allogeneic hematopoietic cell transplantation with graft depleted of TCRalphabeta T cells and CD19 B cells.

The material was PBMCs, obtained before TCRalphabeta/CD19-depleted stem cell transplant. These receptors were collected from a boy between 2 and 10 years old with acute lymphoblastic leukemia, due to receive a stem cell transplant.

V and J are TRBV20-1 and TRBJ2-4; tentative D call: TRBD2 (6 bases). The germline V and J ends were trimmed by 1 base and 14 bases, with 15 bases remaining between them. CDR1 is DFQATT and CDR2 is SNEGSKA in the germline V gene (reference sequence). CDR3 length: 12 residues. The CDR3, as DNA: TGCAGTGCTAGAGCCTCGGGACTTTCGGAGTACTTC. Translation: CSARASGLSEYF.

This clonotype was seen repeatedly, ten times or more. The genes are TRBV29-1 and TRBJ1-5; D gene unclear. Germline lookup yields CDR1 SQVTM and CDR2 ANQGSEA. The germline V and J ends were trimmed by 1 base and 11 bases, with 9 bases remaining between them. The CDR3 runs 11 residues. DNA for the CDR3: TGCAGCGTTGAAGTAGATAGGACCCAGCATTTT. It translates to CSVEVDRTQHF.

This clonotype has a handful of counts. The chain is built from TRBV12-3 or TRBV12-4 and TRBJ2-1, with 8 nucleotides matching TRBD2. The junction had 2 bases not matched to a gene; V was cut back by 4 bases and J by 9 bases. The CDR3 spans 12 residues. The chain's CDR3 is CASSSGGSEQFF. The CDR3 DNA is TGTGCCAGCAGTTCGGGGGGGAGTGAGCAGTTCTTC.

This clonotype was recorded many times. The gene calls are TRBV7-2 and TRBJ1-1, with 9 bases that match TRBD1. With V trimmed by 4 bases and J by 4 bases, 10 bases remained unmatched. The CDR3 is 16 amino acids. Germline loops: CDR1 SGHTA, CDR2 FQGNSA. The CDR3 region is CASSSRGQGKATEAFF. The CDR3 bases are TGTGCCAGCAGCTCCCGGGGACAGGGAAAGGCCACTGAAGCTTTCTTT.

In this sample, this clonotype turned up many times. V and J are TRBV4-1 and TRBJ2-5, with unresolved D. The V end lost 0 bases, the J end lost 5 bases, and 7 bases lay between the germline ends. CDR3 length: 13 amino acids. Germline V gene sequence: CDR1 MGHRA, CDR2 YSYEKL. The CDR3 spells CASSQEGFETQYF. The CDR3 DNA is TGCGCCAGCAGCCAAGAGGGGTTTGAGACCCAGTACTTC.

The CDR3 here is CASSQAGGQNNEQFF. The CDR3 nucleotides are TGTGCCAGCAGCCAAGCGGGAGGGCAAAACAATGAGCAGTTCTTC. V is TRBV3-1 and J is TRBJ2-1; 8 bases align to TRBD2. The CDR3 runs 15 residues. V dropped 1 base and J dropped 5; count of bases not matched to a gene: 4. The germline gives CDR1 LGHDT, CDR2 YNNKEL (reference sequence).

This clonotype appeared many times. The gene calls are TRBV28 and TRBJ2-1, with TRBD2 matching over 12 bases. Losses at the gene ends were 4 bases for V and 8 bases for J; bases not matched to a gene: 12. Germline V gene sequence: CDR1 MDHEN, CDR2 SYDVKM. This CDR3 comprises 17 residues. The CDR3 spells CASSSQLPSGRAYEQFF. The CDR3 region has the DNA TGTGCCAGCAGTTCCCAACTACCTAGCGGGAGGGCCTATGAGCAGTTCTTC.

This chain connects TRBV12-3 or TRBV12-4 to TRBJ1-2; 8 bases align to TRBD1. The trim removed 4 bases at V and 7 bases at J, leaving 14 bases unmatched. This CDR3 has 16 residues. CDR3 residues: CASSSPRGDRKSGYTF. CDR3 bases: TGTGCCAGCAGTTCCCCGCGAGGGGACAGGAAGAGTGGCTACACCTTC.

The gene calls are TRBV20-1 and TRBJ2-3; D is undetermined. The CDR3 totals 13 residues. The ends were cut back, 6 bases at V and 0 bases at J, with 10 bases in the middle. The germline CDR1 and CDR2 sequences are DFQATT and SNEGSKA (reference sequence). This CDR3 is CSARTASTDTQYF. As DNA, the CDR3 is TGCAGTGCCAGGACGGCCAGCACAGATACGCAGTATTTT.

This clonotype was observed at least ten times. In DNA form, the CDR3 reads TGTGCCAGCATCTCTTCTGACAGGGGATACAATGAGCAGTTCTTC. Encoded protein: CASISSDRGYNEQFF. This sequence joins TRBV28 and TRBJ2-1; 8 positions match TRBD1. Germline V gene lookup returns CDR1 MDHEN and CDR2 SYDVKM. CDR3 length equals 15 residues. V lost 7 bases to trimming and J lost 4 bases; unmatched junction nucleotides: 9.

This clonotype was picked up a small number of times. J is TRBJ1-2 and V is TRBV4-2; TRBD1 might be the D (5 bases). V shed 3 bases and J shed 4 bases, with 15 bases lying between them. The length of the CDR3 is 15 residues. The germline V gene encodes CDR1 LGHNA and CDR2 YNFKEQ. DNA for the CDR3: TGTGCCAGCAGCCATAAAAGGGGATTGTTCTATGGCTACACCTTC. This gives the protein CASSHKRGLFYGYTF.

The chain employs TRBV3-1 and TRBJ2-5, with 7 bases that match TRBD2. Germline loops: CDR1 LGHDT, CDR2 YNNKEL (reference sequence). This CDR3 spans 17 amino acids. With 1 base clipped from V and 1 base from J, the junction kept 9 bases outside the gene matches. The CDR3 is CASSQGRGLTIQETQYF. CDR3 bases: TGTGCCAGCAGCCAAGGTCGGGGACTAACTATCCAAGAGACCCAGTACTTC.

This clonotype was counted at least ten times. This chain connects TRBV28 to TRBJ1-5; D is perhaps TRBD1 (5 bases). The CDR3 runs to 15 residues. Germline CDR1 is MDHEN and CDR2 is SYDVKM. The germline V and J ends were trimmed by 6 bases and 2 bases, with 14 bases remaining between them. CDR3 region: CASSVRGGGNQPQHF. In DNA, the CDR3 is TGTGCCAGCAGCGTACGGGGGGGAGGCAATCAGCCCCAGCATTTT.

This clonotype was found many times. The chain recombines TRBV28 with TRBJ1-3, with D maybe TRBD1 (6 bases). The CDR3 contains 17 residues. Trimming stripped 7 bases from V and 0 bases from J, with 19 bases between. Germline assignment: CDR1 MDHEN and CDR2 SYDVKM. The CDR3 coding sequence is TGTGCCAGCACTCTTATCTACGACAGGAACTCTGGAAACACCATATATTTT. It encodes CASTLIYDRNSGNTIYF.

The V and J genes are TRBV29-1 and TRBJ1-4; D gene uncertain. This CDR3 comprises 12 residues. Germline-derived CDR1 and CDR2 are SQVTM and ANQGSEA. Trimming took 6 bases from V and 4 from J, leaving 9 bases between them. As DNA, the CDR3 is TGCAGCGTCGGACGGATTAATGAAAAACTGTTTTTT. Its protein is CSVGRINEKLFF.

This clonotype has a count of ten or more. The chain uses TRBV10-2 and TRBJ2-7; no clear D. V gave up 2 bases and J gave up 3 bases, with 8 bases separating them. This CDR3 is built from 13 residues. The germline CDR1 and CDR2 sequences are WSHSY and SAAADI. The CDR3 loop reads CASSEGVRYEQYF. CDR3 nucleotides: TGCGCCAGCAGTGAGGGAGTTCGCTACGAGCAGTACTTC.